The 7 T cell receptor beta chains below come from one sample, sequenced in a study of CD8+ T cells in alopecia areata. Treatment described: oral pan-JAK inhibitor, 5-10 mg twice daily. After isolation, RNA underwent reverse transcription to generate cDNA as the sequencing template. Measured with immunoSEQ multiplex PCR; TCRdb has only the in-frame clones, and not every one. The sample lists some 110,000 clones, around 50% occurring once. The specimen comprised CD8+ T cells sorted from blood, sampled at week 24, from a patient treated with tofacitinib. These receptors were collected from a human donor with alopecia areata.

This chain connects TRBV7-6 to TRBJ2-1; D could derive from TRBD1 or TRBD2 (5 bases each). CDR3 length equals 13 residues. V was clipped by 5 bases and J by 2 bases, with 7 bases between them. Germline V gene sequence: CDR1 SGHVS, CDR2 FNYEAQ. This CDR3 reads CASSPGPYNEQFF. The CDR3 region has the DNA TGTGCCAGCAGCCCGGGACCCTACAATGAGCAGTTCTTC.

Here the CDR3 reads CASSDGDNYGYTF. CDR3 nucleotide sequence: TGTGCCAGCAGCGACGGAGATAACTATGGCTACACCTTC. This chain joins TRBV13 and TRBJ1-2; D remains unclear. This CDR3 spans 13 amino acids. Germline V gene sequence: CDR1 PRHDT, CDR2 FYEKMQ (reference sequence). V shed 5 bases and J shed 1 base, with 8 bases lying between them.

This clone was seen a few times. The gene calls are TRBV5-1 and TRBJ2-7; D gene ambiguous. From germline, CDR1 is SGHRS and CDR2 YFSETQ. The CDR3 sequence is 15 residues long. Trimming pared 4 bases from V and 3 bases from J, leaving 17 bases between. This chain's CDR3 is CASSPYMLKGYEQYF. The CDR3 DNA follows: TGCGCCAGCAGCCCGTACATGCTCAAGGGCTACGAGCAGTACTTC.

This clone is a singleton in its sample. This chain links TRBV25-1 with TRBJ2-5; the D gene is possibly TRBD1 (5 bases). The V end lost 0 bases, the J end lost 4 bases, and 12 bases lay between the germline ends. The CDR3 is 15 amino acids. Germline assignment: CDR1 MGHDK and CDR2 SYGVNS. The CDR3 reads CASSEYAGSVETQYF. The CDR3, as DNA: TGTGCCAGCAGTGAATACGCAGGGTCTGTAGAGACCCAGTACTTC. Full variable domain (outside the CDR3, taken from reference TRBV25-1 and TRBJ2-5): EADIYQTPRYLVIGTGKKITLECSQTMGHDKMYWYQQDPGMELHLIHYSYGVNSTEKGDLSSESTVSRIRTEHFPLTLESARPSHTSQYLCASSEYAGSVETQYFGPGTRLLVL.

This chain joins TRBV9 and TRBJ1-5; D gene ambiguous. Looked up from germline, CDR1 is SGDLS and CDR2 is YYNGEE. Trimming shortened V by 0 bases and J by 0 bases, and 7 bases separated the two germline ends. The CDR3 consists of 15 residues. CDR3 nucleotide sequence: TGTGCCAGCAGCGTAGGTATCGGTAGCAATCAGCCCCAGCATTTT. Its translation is CASSVGIGSNQPQHF.

A few counts support this clone. V usage is TRBV9 and J usage is TRBJ1-4; D is possibly TRBD1 (5 bases). The germline V gene has CDR1 SGDLS and CDR2 YYNGEE. This CDR3 has 16 amino acids. The ends were cut back, 4 bases at V and 0 bases at J, with 13 bases in the middle. The CDR3 DNA follows: TGTGCCAGCAGCACTGGACAAGCCGCAACTAATGAAAAACTGTTTTTT. It translates to CASSTGQAATNEKLFF.

This rearrangement joins TRBV4-3 to TRBJ2-7; no firm D call. Germline V gene lookup returns CDR1 LGHNA and CDR2 YSLEER. The length of the CDR3 is 15 residues. Trimming took off 0 bases at V and 3 bases at J, with 12 bases between the two ends. Written as DNA, the CDR3 is TGCGCCAGCAGCCAAGATGGTGAGGCAGACTACGAGCAGTACTTC. Its protein product is CASSQDGEADYEQYF.